The 22 T cell receptor beta chains below were found in one sample sequenced in a study of Ad26.COV2.S vaccination and SARS-CoV-2 variants. Clones were sequenced by immunoSEQ multiplex PCR, and TCRdb holds only the in-frame ones, with some missing. Among 450,000 to 550,000 clones listed, 89% were seen once. The treatment denotes: some 19 received Ad26.COV2.S at low or high dose, single or two shots; a few received placebo; per-sample allocation not given. After the first vaccine or placebo injection, samples were drawn on day 63. This sample comprised peripheral blood, obtained in a trial of Ad26.COV2.S vaccine versus placebo. The receptors come from a person aged 18-65 years who received the Ad26.COV2.S COVID-19 vaccine or a placebo.

The chain links TRBV6-2 or TRBV6-3 to TRBJ2-7; D remains unclear. Trimming removed 4 bases at V and 2 bases at J, with 12 bases between. Looked up from germline, CDR1 is MNHEY and CDR2 is SVGEGT. The CDR3 sequence is 14 residues long. The CDR3 DNA follows: TGTGCCAGCAGTTCTTGGGGTCGGACCTACGAGCAGTACGTC. Translation: CASSSWGRTYEQYV.

The chain uses TRBV5-1 and TRBJ2-7; D remains ambiguous. Germline CDR1 and CDR2: SGHRS and YFSETQ. V lost 0 bases and J lost 3, with 7 bases in between. The CDR3 has 13 amino acids. The CDR3 sequence is CASSLGWFYEQYF. The CDR3 region has the DNA TGCGCCAGCAGCTTGGGCTGGTTCTACGAGCAGTACTTC.

In regard to this clone: Other nucleotide sequences in the sample specify the same CDR3. The chain carries TRBV18 and TRBJ1-3; no clear D. CDR3 length equals 13 residues. Germline CDR1 is KGHSH and CDR2 is LQKENI. Trimming removed 2 bases at V and 2 bases at J, with 4 bases between. The CDR3 protein is CASSPGAGNTIYF. CDR3 in DNA: TGTGCCAGCTCACCAGGGGCTGGAAACACCATATATTTT.

The V call is TRBV11-3, the J call TRBJ1-6, with 12 nucleotides matching TRBD1. CDR1 is SGHNT and CDR2 is YENEEA in the germline V gene. With V trimmed by 2 bases and J by 9 bases, 8 bases remained unmatched. This CDR3 contains 17 residues. CDR3 bases: TGTGCCAGCAGCTTATCTCCGGGGACAGGGGGCATTTCACCCCTCCACTTT. As protein: CASSLSPGTGGISPLHF.

The chain carries TRBV19 and TRBJ2-6; TRBD1 might be the D (6 bases). The CDR3 is 18 residues long. Trimming took off 7 bases at V and 1 base at J, with 20 bases between the two ends. Per germline, CDR1 LNHDA and CDR2 SQIVND (reference sequence). The chain's CDR3 is CASTSPGHGSSGANVLTF. CDR3 bases: TGTGCCAGTACCTCTCCGGGACATGGAAGTTCTGGGGCCAACGTCCTGACTTTC.

This clone was detected once. The CDR3: CASSQSGAEQFF. For the CDR3, the DNA is TGTGCCAGCAGCCAAAGCGGGGCTGAGCAGTTCTTC. The chain is built from TRBV3-1 (or the pseudogene TRBV3-2) and TRBJ2-1; 7 bases are shared with TRBD2. After removal of 2 bases from V and 9 bases from J, the junction contained 1 base not matched to a gene. The CDR3 has 12 amino acids. Germline CDR1 reads LGHDT; CDR2 reads YNNKEL (reference sequence).

The chain combines TRBV2 with TRBJ2-7; D uncertain. The CDR3 loop spans 13 amino acids. Germline CDR1 is SNHLY and CDR2 is FYNNEI. V was trimmed by 2 bases and J by 4 bases, leaving 9 bases between them. In DNA form, the CDR3 reads TGTGCCAGCAGTGAATTCACAGCTTACGAGCAGTACGTC. Its protein is CASSEFTAYEQYV.

This clone was seen a few times. V and J are TRBV4-3 and TRBJ2-7; TRBD1 aligns across 7 bases. This CDR3 is 18 amino acids long. Trimming at V came to 0 bases and at J to 2 bases, leaving 13 bases not matched to a gene. CDR1 and CDR2 from the germline V gene are LGHNA and YSLEER. The DNA of the CDR3 is TGCGCCAGCAGCCAAGAATATCCCGGGCCAGGGGGTCCCTACGAGCAGTACTTC. Amino acid sequence: CASSQEYPGPGGPYEQYF.

This rearrangement joins TRBV4-2 to TRBJ2-2; D is unclear. Trimming cost V 0 bases and J 4 bases, with 6 bases left between them. CDR3 size: 14 residues. Germline V lookup: CDR1 LGHNA, CDR2 YNFKEQ. CDR3 loop: CASSQDLITGELFF. As DNA, the CDR3 is TGTGCCAGCAGCCAAGATCTCATCACCGGGGAGCTGTTTTTT.

V and J are TRBV7-9 and TRBJ2-5; D might be TRBD2 (5 bases). The V gene lost 6 bases and the J gene lost 2 bases, with 16 bases spanning the gap. Germline assignment: CDR1 SEHNR and CDR2 FQNEAQ (reference sequence). The CDR3 extends over 15 amino acids. The CDR3 coding sequence is TGTGCCAGCAGATCCAGGACGGGGATTCAAGAGACCCAGTACTTC. Encoded protein: CASRSRTGIQETQYF.

CDR3 sequence (DNA): TGTGCCAGCAGCTTAAATCCCCTTGCTCCCGCGGGTGGTGGCTACACCTTC. Translating it yields CASSLNPLAPAGGGYTF. The V and J genes are TRBV7-9 and TRBJ1-2; D unclear. The CDR3 consists of 17 residues. Trimming removed 2 bases at V and 7 bases at J, with 23 bases between. From germline, CDR1 is SEHNR and CDR2 FQNEAQ (reference sequence).

Here the CDR3 reads CATAGDLYEQYF. The CDR3 bases are TGTGCCACGGCAGGCGACCTCTACGAGCAGTACTTC. The chain has TRBV6-9 and TRBJ2-7; no firm D call. With 10 bases removed from V and 3 bases from J, the gap between germline ends came to 13 bases. This CDR3 is 12 amino acids long. Germline CDR1 is MNHGY and CDR2 is SVAAGI.

The V and J genes are TRBV10-1 and TRBJ1-1; no clear D. This CDR3 comprises 14 residues. Trimming removed 7 bases at V and 6 bases at J, with 18 bases between. Germline V lookup: CDR1 WNHNN, CDR2 SYGVQD (reference sequence). The CDR3 DNA reads TGCGCCAGCAACCCCCCGGAGGGAAGGTCTGAAGCTTTCTTT. This translates into CASNPPEGRSEAFF.

The chain employs TRBV9 and TRBJ1-3; no firm D call. Germline V gene sequence: CDR1 SGDLS, CDR2 YYNGEE. V shed 6 bases and J shed 0 bases, with 10 bases lying between them. The CDR3 contains 14 residues. The CDR3: CASTGSYSGNTIYF. Written as DNA, the CDR3 is TGTGCCAGCACGGGCTCCTACTCTGGAAACACCATATATTTT.

The chain carries TRBV28 and TRBJ1-5; the D gene is possibly TRBD1 (6 bases). V lost 5 bases to trimming and J lost 5 bases, with 13 bases between them. The V gene's germline CDR1 is MDHEN and CDR2 SYDVKM. This CDR3 has 14 amino acids. In nucleotides, the CDR3 is TGTGCCAGCAGTATCCGACAGGCGGATCAGCCCCAGCATTTT. Translating gives CASSIRQADQPQHF.

This rearrangement joins TRBV5-4 to TRBJ2-1; unclear D gene. CDR1 SGHNT and CDR2 YYREEE come from the germline V gene (reference sequence). V lost 1 base to trimming and J lost 8 bases, with 13 bases between them. The CDR3 has 14 amino acids. CDR3 sequence: CASSLPGPGDEQFF. DNA for the CDR3: TGTGCCAGCAGCTTGCCCGGGCCAGGTGATGAGCAGTTCTTC.

The chain recombines TRBV7-2 with TRBJ2-3, with D perhaps being TRBD1 or TRBD2 (5 bases each). Germline V gene data show CDR1 as SGHTA and CDR2 as FQGNSA. CDR3 size: 12 residues. V lost 4 bases and J lost 10, with 12 bases in between. CDR3 protein: CASSSRGGPQYF. The CDR3 DNA reads as TGTGCCAGCAGCTCTCGGGGCGGGCCGCAGTATTTT.

The chain is built from TRBV5-1 and TRBJ2-2; D may be TRBD2 (6 bases). Trimming left V 7 bases short and J 1 base short, with 14 bases between. This CDR3 comprises 15 residues. CDR1 is SGHRS and CDR2 is YFSETQ in the germline V gene. CDR3 nucleotide sequence: TGCGCCAGCCGAACTAGCACCGAGAACACCGGGGAGCTGTTTTTT. Amino acids: CASRTSTENTGELFF. The full variable domain, in which reference TRBV5-1 and TRBJ2-2 provide the parts outside the CDR3, is KAGVTQTPRYLIKTRGQQVTLSCSPISGHRSVSWYQQTPGQGLQFLFEYFSETQRNKGNFPGRFSGRQFSNSRSEMNVSTLELGDSALYLCASRTSTENTGELFFGEGSRLTVL.

The rearrangement joins TRBV28 to TRBJ1-5; TRBD1 agrees at 10 bases. CDR3 length equals 15 residues. Germline loops: CDR1 MDHEN, CDR2 SYDVKM. V lost 3 bases to trimming and J lost 2 bases; unmatched junction nucleotides: 1. Here the CDR3 reads CASSLGTGGNQPQHF. The DNA for the CDR3 is TGTGCCAGCAGTTTGGGGACAGGGGGCAATCAGCCCCAGCATTTT.

The V and J genes are TRBV5-6 and TRBJ2-1; a possible D gene is TRBD2 (5 bases). Germline V gives CDR1 SGHDT, CDR2 YYEEEE. Trimming removed 2 bases at V and 8 bases at J, with 11 bases between. The CDR3 is made up of 13 amino acids. As DNA, the CDR3 is TGTGCCAGCAGCTTTGGAATGAGGGATGAGCAGTTCTTC. It is translated as CASSFGMRDEQFF. The whole variable domain, remainder taken from reference TRBV5-6 and TRBJ2-1, is DAGVTQSPTHLIKTRGQQVTLRCSPKSGHDTVSWYQQALGQGPQFIFQYYEEEERQRGNFPDRFSGHQFPNYSSELNVNALLLGDSALYLCASSFGMRDEQFFGPGTRLTVL.

The J gene is TRBJ2-3, the V gene TRBV18; 7 bases fit TRBD1. With 1 base clipped from V and 4 bases from J, the junction kept 5 bases outside the gene matches. CDR3 length: 15 residues. CDR1 is KGHSH, CDR2 LQKENI, per germline. The CDR3 is CASSPQGAVADTQYF. CDR3 sequence (DNA): TGTGCCAGCTCACCACAGGGGGCCGTGGCAGATACGCAGTATTTT.

In its sample, this clone was seen a few times. The chain employs TRBV18 and TRBJ1-1; no clear D. V lost 4 bases to trimming and J lost 4 bases, with 13 bases between them. The CDR3 covers 14 residues. CDR1 is KGHSH, CDR2 LQKENI, per germline. This chain's CDR3 is CASSREGQFTEAFF. The CDR3 DNA reads as TGTGCCAGCTCACGGGAGGGTCAGTTCACTGAAGCTTTCTTT.